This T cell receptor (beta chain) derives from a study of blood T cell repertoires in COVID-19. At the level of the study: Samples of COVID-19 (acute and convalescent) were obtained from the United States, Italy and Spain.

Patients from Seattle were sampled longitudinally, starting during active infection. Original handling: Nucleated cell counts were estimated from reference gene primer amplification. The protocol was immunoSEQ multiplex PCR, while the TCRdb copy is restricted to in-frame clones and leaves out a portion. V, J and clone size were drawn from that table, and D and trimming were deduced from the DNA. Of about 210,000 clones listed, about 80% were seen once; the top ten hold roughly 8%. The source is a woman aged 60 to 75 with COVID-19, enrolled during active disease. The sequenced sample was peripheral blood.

CDR3 region: CASRPAGANRETQYF. CDR3 nucleotides: TGTGCCAGCAGGCCAGCGGGGGCCAATCGGGAGACCCAGTACTTC. The chain joins TRBV2 to TRBJ2-5, with 8 nucleotides matching TRBD2. The germline gives CDR1 SNHLY, CDR2 FYNNEI. The V and J ends lost 6 bases and 5 bases, in that order; junction bases with no gene match: 11. The CDR3 loop spans 15 amino acids.